The TCR beta chain under discussion was sequenced for a study of human T cells and chemical hapten exposure. V shed 5 bases, J shed 6 bases, and the junction held 9 bases outside the gene matches. CDR1 and CDR2 from the germline V gene are SGHTA and FQGNSA. The CDR3 spans 14 residues. Time point in this sample: pre-sensitization, week 0. Regarding treatment: therapeutic diphenylcyclopropenone sensitization with weekly scalp DPC. Prior to application of each patch test, blood was drawn. General study findings and limits: The donor cohort had alopecia, so its immune response may not match that of healthy people. TCRs whose frequency exceeded 1 in 1000 remained the same following DPC sensitization.

About this clonotype itself: Its specificity is unknown.

Unique molecular identifiers were linked by the library to individual cDNA molecules. TCRdb analysed the RACE reads with MiXCR anew, one entry per CDR3 protein. The repertoire includes 95,000 to 150,000 distinct CDR3 sequences, roughly 13% of them detected once, and about 3% sits in the top ten. This receptor was identified in a woman younger than 35 with alopecia areata. Some clones in this sample may be carry-over from other donors' samples. The sample consisted of whole blood, taken in connection with sensitization to the hapten diphenylcyclopropenone (DPC). The chain uses TRBV7-2 and TRBJ2-7; 8 bases fit TRBD2. The CDR3: CASSLSGGAAEQYF. CDR3 bases: TGTGCCAGCAGCCTAAGCGGGGGAGCGGCCGAGCAGTACTTC. Based on the CDR3 plus reference TRBV7-2 and TRBJ2-7, the full variable domain is GAGVSQSPSNKVTEKGKDVELRCDPISGHTALYWYRQSLGQGLEFLIYFQGNSAPDKSGLPSDRFSAERTGGSVSTLTIQRTQQEDSAVYLCASSLSGGAAEQYFGPGTRLTVT.